Following are 20 T cell receptor beta chains from one sample sequenced in a study of cytomegalovirus exposure and HLA in healthy donors. This PCR relied on a set of 60 Vbeta primers and 13 Jbeta primers. Assay: immunoSEQ multiplex PCR; the TCRdb copy retains only in-frame clones and omits some. The sample lists around 71,000 clones; roughly two thirds were seen once. Sequenced material: PBMCs. Every receptor here comes from a male donor in good health and CMV-seropositive.

The V call is TRBV7-6, the J call TRBJ2-1, with D possibly matching TRBD1 (5 bases). Germline V lookup: CDR1 SGHVS, CDR2 FNYEAQ. The CDR3 is made up of 15 amino acids. The V end was cut by 3 bases, the J end by 8 bases, with 17 bases between. CDR3 region: CASSFGTGGVDEQFF. The DNA of the CDR3 is TGTGCCAGCAGCTTCGGTACAGGTGGGGTGGATGAGCAGTTCTTC.

This clone has only a few counts. The chain recombines TRBV6-5 with TRBJ2-4; a possible D gene is TRBD2 (6 bases). Trimming left V 6 bases short and J 8 bases short, with 20 bases between. CDR3 length: 15 amino acids. Germline V CDR1 and CDR2: MNHEY, SVGAGI. The CDR3 is CASSYSPAGRDIQYF. In nucleotides, the CDR3 is TGTGCCAGCAGCTATTCCCCCGCGGGGCGGGACATTCAGTACTTC.

The chain combines TRBV15 with TRBJ2-7; unclear D gene. Germline CDR1 and CDR2: LNHNV and YYDKDF (reference sequence). Trimming shortened V by 0 bases and J by 1 base, and 10 bases separated the two germline ends. The CDR3 is made up of 15 amino acids. The CDR3 reads CATSRDTSPSYEQYF. For the CDR3, the DNA is TGTGCCACCAGCAGAGATACTTCCCCGTCCTACGAGCAGTACTTC.

This clone has a handful of counts. The chain uses TRBV9 and TRBJ1-1; the match to TRBD1 covers 7 bases. CDR1 and CDR2 from the germline V gene are SGDLS and YYNGEE. There are 15 residues in the CDR3. The junction had 10 bases not matched to a gene; V was cut back by 3 bases and J by 5 bases. CDR3 protein: CASSEGDSAKTEAFF. DNA for the CDR3: TGTGCCAGCAGCGAGGGGGACAGCGCCAAGACTGAAGCTTTCTTT.

V and J are TRBV4-3 and TRBJ2-1; D unresolved. The V end lost 0 bases, the J end lost 1 base, and 7 bases lay between the germline ends. CDR3 length equals 15 residues. CDR1 and CDR2 from the germline V gene are LGHNA and YSLEER. CDR3 amino acids: CASSQDTTSYNEQFF. The CDR3 nucleotides are TGCGCCAGCAGCCAAGATACGACTTCCTACAATGAGCAGTTCTTC.

The chain employs TRBV27 and TRBJ1-1, with D uncertain. CDR3 length: 14 amino acids. The germline V gene encodes CDR1 MNHEY and CDR2 SMNVEV (reference sequence). The V end lost 1 base, the J end lost 2 bases, and 8 bases lay between the germline ends. CDR3 DNA: TGTGCCAGCAGTTTATTTGAGAGCAACACTGAAGCTTTCTTT. This codes for CASSLFESNTEAFF.

This clone appeared a few times. V and J are TRBV29-1 and TRBJ2-3; 9 bases agree with TRBD2. The length of the CDR3 is 15 residues. In germline, CDR1 is SQVTM, CDR2 ANQGSEA. J gave up 4 bases and V 7 bases, and 12 bases lay outside the gene matches. Here the CDR3 reads CSADSGTSRADTQYF. CDR3 DNA sequence: TGCAGCGCTGACTCCGGGACTAGCAGGGCAGATACGCAGTATTTT.

The rearrangement uses TRBV7-9 and TRBJ2-2, with D perhaps matching TRBD1 (6 bases). The germline CDR1 and CDR2 sequences are SEHNR and FQNEAQ (reference sequence). The CDR3 is made up of 16 amino acids. The V end was cut by 1 base, the J end by 4 bases, with 13 bases between. The CDR3 DNA reads as TGTGCCAGCAGCTTAGTACAGGGCTGGGTCACCGGGGAGCTGTTTTTT. It translates to CASSLVQGWVTGELFF.

The genes are TRBV5-4 and TRBJ2-7; D might be TRBD2 (5 bases). Trimming removed 0 bases at V and 7 bases at J, with 11 bases between. The CDR3 runs to 13 residues. The germline V gene has CDR1 SGHNT and CDR2 YYREEE (reference sequence). Here the CDR3 reads CASSLANGNEQYF. The CDR3 DNA reads as TGTGCCAGCAGCTTGGCGAACGGGAATGAGCAGTACTTC.

V and J are TRBV5-1 and TRBJ2-5, with 7 bases identical to TRBD1. The germline V gene encodes CDR1 SGHRS and CDR2 YFSETQ. The J segment lost 5 bases and the V segment lost 4 bases, leaving 14 bases of the junction unmatched. This CDR3 contains 16 residues. CDR3 sequence (DNA): TGCGCCAGCAGCGGCGGAACTCGACAGGGCCAGGAGACCCAGTACTTC. Translating it yields CASSGGTRQGQETQYF.

V and J are TRBV10-1 and TRBJ2-7; maybe TRBD1 (6 bases). Germline V gene sequence: CDR1 WNHNN, CDR2 SYGVQD (reference sequence). The CDR3 covers 13 residues. Between the trimmed V and J ends, which lost 5 bases and 4 bases, there was a span of 12 bases. CDR3 in amino acids: CASSPGHLYEQYF. CDR3 DNA sequence: TGCGCCAGCAGTCCGGGACACCTTTACGAGCAGTACTTC.

The J gene is TRBJ1-2, the V gene TRBV7-9; D is undetermined. Looked up from germline, CDR1 is SEHNR and CDR2 is FQNEAQ (reference sequence). The CDR3 has 13 residues. V lost 4 bases and J 3 bases, leaving 9 bases between the germline ends. In DNA form, the CDR3 reads TGTGCCAGCAGCTCACCCACGGACTATGGCTACACCTTC. Its protein product is CASSSPTDYGYTF.

This clone was seen a handful of times. The V call is TRBV6-5, the J call TRBJ2-7; 7 bases align to TRBD1. The CDR3 is 13 residues long. The V segment lost 6 bases and the J segment 2 bases; nucleotides outside the gene matches: 4. Germline CDR1 and CDR2: MNHEY and SVGAGI. The CDR3 here is CASRATGTYEQYF. The CDR3 DNA reads TGTGCCAGCAGGGCGACAGGGACCTACGAGCAGTACTTC.

The CDR3 DNA follows: TGCGCCAGCAGCCCCACAGGGGACGAGCAGTACTTC. Translated, it gives CASSPTGDEQYF. The chain recombines TRBV4-1 with TRBJ2-7, with 7 bases identical to TRBD1. The CDR3 spans 12 residues. Germline trimming cut 4 bases from V and 5 bases from J; bases unmatched to any gene: 2. Germline-derived CDR1 and CDR2 are MGHRA and YSYEKL.

V gene TRBV4-2 combines with J gene TRBJ2-4, with D possibly being TRBD1 (6 bases). The CDR3 runs 16 residues. Trimming pared 4 bases from V and 1 base from J, leaving 14 bases between. Germline CDR1 LGHNA, CDR2 YNFKEQ. DNA for the CDR3: TGTGCCAGCAGCCCTAATCCAGGGGCGGCCAAAAACATTCAGTACTTC. It translates to CASSPNPGAAKNIQYF.

The genes are TRBV19 and TRBJ1-2, with D unresolved. Germline V CDR1 and CDR2: LNHDA, SQIVND (reference sequence). V was pared by 6 bases and J by 3 bases, with 5 bases between. The CDR3 consists of 11 residues. CDR3 sequence (DNA): TGTGCCAGTAGGGACTACTATGGCTACACCTTC. Amino acid sequence: CASRDYYGYTF. Full variable domain (outside the CDR3, taken from reference TRBV19 and TRBJ1-2): DGGITQSPKYLFRKEGQNVTLSCEQNLNHDAMYWYRQDPGQGLRLIYYSQIVNDFQKGDIAEGYSVSREKKESFPLTVTSAQKNPTAFYLCASRDYYGYTFGSGTRLTVV.

The CDR3 DNA reads as TGTGCCAGCAGCTTAGAATCGACAGGGCGAATCACCGGGGAGCTGTTTTTT. It codes for CASSLESTGRITGELFF. The chain uses TRBV7-6 and TRBJ2-2; TRBD1 matches at 7 bases. CDR1 is SGHVS, CDR2 FNYEAQ, per germline. The junction had 9 bases not matched to a gene; V was cut back by 1 base and J by 4 bases. This CDR3 contains 17 residues.

A remark on this clone: The sample contains more than one DNA sequence encoding this CDR3. The gene calls are TRBV29-1 and TRBJ1-1, with D possibly matching TRBD1 (5 bases). CDR1 SQVTM and CDR2 ANQGSEA come from the germline V gene. V shed 5 bases and J shed 0 bases, with 7 bases lying between them. CDR3 length: 12 amino acids. The CDR3 loop reads CSVRGLNTEAFF. DNA for the CDR3: TGCAGCGTTAGGGGATTGAACACTGAAGCTTTCTTT.

In this sample, this clone turned up once. The gene calls are TRBV10-3 and TRBJ2-7; D perhaps matches TRBD1 (6 bases). Trimming pared 2 bases from V and 0 bases from J, leaving 11 bases between. CDR1 is ENHRY and CDR2 is SYGVKD in the germline V gene. This CDR3 has 15 amino acids. CDR3 protein: CAISEARGSSYEQYF. The CDR3 DNA reads as TGTGCCATCAGTGAGGCCAGGGGAAGCTCCTACGAGCAGTACTTC.

The chain combines TRBV27 with TRBJ2-2; TRBD1 agrees at 9 bases. The CDR3 extends over 17 amino acids. CDR1 and CDR2 from the germline V gene are MNHEY and SMNVEV (reference sequence). The trim removed 0 bases at V and 6 bases at J, leaving 8 bases unmatched. The CDR3 bases are TGTGCCAGCAGTTTATCGCGGGGGACAGGGACCGCCGGGGAGCTGTTTTTT. Translated, it gives CASSLSRGTGTAGELFF.